One and the same sample provided the 29 T cell receptor beta chains below, sequenced in a study of T cell responses to AZD1222 COVID-19 vaccine. Libraries were prepared by immunoSEQ multiplex PCR; TCRdb keeps only in-frame clonotypes and omits some of them. The sample has roughly 67,000 clones; about 87% are singletons. The sequenced sample was peripheral blood, obtained on day 0 of AZD1222 vaccination. The receptors originated from an adult in good health.

The chain is built from TRBV7-9 and TRBJ1-3, with D unclear. The germline gives CDR1 SEHNR, CDR2 FQNEAQ (reference sequence). The V gene lost 5 bases and the J gene lost 2 bases, with 7 bases spanning the gap. The CDR3 is 13 amino acids. CDR3 in amino acids: CASSVGTGNTIYF. CDR3 in DNA: TGTGCCAGCAGCGTCGGGACTGGAAACACCATATATTTT.

This rearrangement joins TRBV5-4 to TRBJ2-3; the match to TRBD2 covers 10 bases. V trimming: 2 bases; J trimming: 2 bases; junction bases outside the gene matches: 5. This CDR3 contains 16 residues. The germline V gene encodes CDR1 SGHNT and CDR2 YYREEE (reference sequence). In DNA, the CDR3 is TGTGCCAGCAGCTTTGCTAGCGGGGGATACACAGATACGCAGTATTTT. Translated, it gives CASSFASGGYTDTQYF.

The chain uses TRBV27 and TRBJ1-6; 7 nucleotides agree with TRBD1. The CDR3 is made up of 16 amino acids. CDR1 is MNHEY and CDR2 is SMNVEV in the germline V gene (reference sequence). After removal of 3 bases from V and 0 bases from J, the junction contained 2 bases not matched to a gene. CDR3 amino acids: CASSFRTGSYNSPLHF. CDR3 in DNA: TGTGCCAGCAGTTTCAGGACAGGCTCCTATAATTCACCCCTCCACTTT.

The chain couples TRBV28 to TRBJ2-7; 11 nucleotides agree with TRBD2. CDR3 length equals 15 residues. The J segment lost 0 bases and the V segment lost 6 bases, leaving 4 bases of the junction unmatched. Germline V lookup: CDR1 MDHEN, CDR2 SYDVKM. In nucleotides, the CDR3 is TGTGCCAGCAGCACTAGCGGGAGTCACTCCTACGAGCAGTACTTC. It yields the protein CASSTSGSHSYEQYF.

This chain uses TRBV5-1 with TRBJ2-7, with D perhaps TRBD1 (6 bases). V was clipped by 1 base and J by 2 bases, with 13 bases between them. Germline V lookup: CDR1 SGHRS, CDR2 YFSETQ. CDR3 length equals 15 residues. CDR3 sequence reads: CASSLLGQGTYEQYF. CDR3 DNA sequence: TGCGCCAGCAGCTTGCTAGGGCAGGGGACCTACGAGCAGTACTTC.

The chain recombines TRBV4-1 with TRBJ2-7; weak D call: TRBD1 (6 bases). The CDR3 is 18 residues long. CDR1 MGHRA and CDR2 YSYEKL come from the germline V gene. V dropped 1 base and J dropped 2 bases, with 21 bases sitting between them. The CDR3 DNA follows: TGCGCCAGCAGCCAAGTCTCTTCGGGCCCGGACAGAGCCTACGAGCAGTACTTC. Protein product: CASSQVSSGPDRAYEQYF.

The rearrangement links TRBV11-2 to TRBJ2-7; 7 nucleotides match TRBD1. Unmatched junction bases numbered 5, after V lost 0 bases and J lost 3 bases. This CDR3 is built from 15 residues. CDR1 is SGHAT and CDR2 is FQNNGV in the germline V gene. CDR3 amino acids: CASSLEQGFVYEQYF. DNA of the CDR3: TGTGCCAGCAGCTTAGAACAGGGGTTTGTCTACGAGCAGTACTTC.

The chain combines TRBV9 with TRBJ2-7; 14 nucleotides agree with TRBD2. J was trimmed by 5 bases and V by 0 bases; bases with no gene match: 1. Per the germline V gene, CDR1 is SGDLS and CDR2 is YYNGEE. This CDR3 spans 15 amino acids. DNA of the CDR3: TGTGCCAGCAGCGTAGGGACTAGCGGGAGGAACGAGCAGTACTTC. Protein product: CASSVGTSGRNEQYF.

This clone was found once. The V and J genes are TRBV12-3 or TRBV12-4 and TRBJ1-1; TRBD1 agrees at 8 bases. The V gene end was trimmed by 6 bases and the J gene end by 10 bases; junction bases not matched to a gene: 10. The CDR3 covers 13 residues. CDR3 coding DNA: TGTGCCAGCAGGCACCCGGGACAGGTCGGAGCTTTCTTT. This codes for CASRHPGQVGAFF.

This chain's CDR3 is CASSLSGGRRWRQETQYF. CDR3 DNA sequence: TGTGCCAGCAGCTTATCGGGGGGGAGGAGGTGGAGACAAGAGACCCAGTACTTC. The chain couples TRBV7-2 to TRBJ2-5; TRBD2 matches at 8 bases. The germline gives CDR1 SGHTA, CDR2 FQGNSA. Trimming removed 2 bases from V and 2 bases from J; junction bases left unmatched: 13. This CDR3 has 18 residues.

The chain carries TRBV19 and TRBJ1-5; 8 bases are a match to TRBD1. Germline-derived CDR1 and CDR2 are LNHDA and SQIVND (reference sequence). After removal of 6 bases from V and 5 bases from J, the junction contained 9 bases not matched to a gene. This CDR3 has 15 amino acids. CDR3 DNA sequence: TGTGCCAGTAGACCCGACAGGGGCAGGTATCAGCCCCAGCATTTT. Translation gives CASRPDRGRYQPQHF.

The V and J genes are TRBV30 and TRBJ2-3, with 7 bases aligning to TRBD2. The CDR3 extends over 13 amino acids. The germline gives CDR1 GTSNPN, CDR2 SVGIG (reference sequence). The CDR3 DNA sequence: TGTGCGGGGGAGCGGGATCGCACAGATACGCAGTATTTT. The encoded protein is CAGERDRTDTQYF. Full variable domain (remainder filled in from reference TRBV30 and TRBJ2-3): SQTIHQWPATLVQPVGSPLSLECTVEGTSNPNLYWYRQAAGRGLQLLFYSVGIGQISSEVPQNLSASRPQDRQFILSSKKLLLSDSGFYLCAGERDRTDTQYFGPGTRLTVL.

V and J are TRBV7-9 and TRBJ1-6; no reliable D call. The germline CDR1 and CDR2 sequences are SEHNR and FQNEAQ (reference sequence). This CDR3 contains 16 residues. Trimming stripped 3 bases from V and 0 bases from J, with 9 bases between. The DNA of the CDR3 is TGTGCCAGCAGCTTCACCCAGAGCTCCTATAATTCACCCCTCCACTTT. Translated, it gives CASSFTQSSYNSPLHF.

The sample holds one count of this clone. The chain recombines TRBV7-9 with TRBJ2-1; 7 bases are shared with TRBD1. CDR3 length equals 16 residues. J gave up 0 bases and V 5 bases, and 7 bases lay outside the gene matches. Germline V gene sequence: CDR1 SEHNR, CDR2 FQNEAQ (reference sequence). The CDR3 DNA follows: TGTGCCAGCAGCGATCGAGGGGGCGGCTCCTACAATGAGCAGTTCTTC. It is translated as CASSDRGGGSYNEQFF.

The chain links TRBV6-5 to TRBJ1-2; the D gene is possibly TRBD1 (5 bases). Trimming cost V 5 bases and J 8 bases, with 18 bases left between them. CDR1 MNHEY and CDR2 SVGAGI come from the germline V gene. The CDR3 consists of 14 residues. Written as DNA, the CDR3 is TGTGCCAGCAGTCCGGGACTCCCCCGAGGAGGCTACACCTTC. This gives the protein CASSPGLPRGGYTF.

V usage is TRBV7-9 and J usage is TRBJ2-2; unclear D gene. Trimming pared 0 bases from V and 4 bases from J, leaving 9 bases between. Germline CDR1 SEHNR, CDR2 FQNEAQ (reference sequence). CDR3 length: 15 residues. The CDR3 reads CASSLASRPTGELFF. The CDR3 bases are TGTGCCAGCAGCTTAGCGTCTCGCCCCACCGGGGAGCTGTTTTTT.

This clone was seen just once. The genes are TRBV28 and TRBJ2-7, with D possibly TRBD2 on 5 matching bases. The germline CDR1 and CDR2 sequences are MDHEN and SYDVKM. Trimming took 5 bases from V and 6 from J, leaving 11 bases between them. The CDR3 has 12 residues. The CDR3 sequence is CASSPHGGEQYF. The CDR3 DNA reads as TGTGCCAGCAGTCCCCACGGAGGCGAGCAGTACTTC. Supplemented by reference TRBV28 and TRBJ2-7, the full variable domain reads DVKVTQSSRYLVKRTGEKVFLECVQDMDHENMFWYRQDPGLGLRLIYFSYDVKMKEKGDIPEGYSVSREKKERFSLILESASTNQTSMYLCASSPHGGEQYFGPGTRLTVT.

V gene TRBV9 combines with J gene TRBJ2-3; weak D call: TRBD1 (5 bases). The CDR3 extends over 14 amino acids. The germline CDR1 and CDR2 sequences are SGDLS and YYNGEE. V shed 0 bases and J shed 3 bases, with 8 bases lying between them. The CDR3 coding sequence is TGTGCCAGCAGCGTAGGACAGAAGACAGATACGCAGTATTTT. Protein sequence: CASSVGQKTDTQYF.

The chain has TRBV19 and TRBJ1-2, with D hard to call. Germline-derived CDR1 and CDR2 are LNHDA and SQIVND (reference sequence). Trimming removed 6 bases from V and 4 bases from J, with 12 bases in between. There are 13 residues in the CDR3. CDR3 loop: CASRHTELYGYTF. CDR3 coding DNA: TGTGCCAGTAGACATACCGAGCTCTATGGCTACACCTTC.

This sequence joins TRBV5-4 and TRBJ2-7; tentatively, D is TRBD1 (6 bases). Deletions cut 4 bases from V and 7 bases from J, with 15 bases between. From germline, CDR1 is SGHNT and CDR2 YYREEE (reference sequence). This CDR3 contains 13 residues. The CDR3 is CASSKDQGREQYF. The DNA of the CDR3 is TGTGCCAGCAGCAAGGACCAGGGGCGGGAGCAGTACTTC.

The chain is built from TRBV27 and TRBJ2-7, with 8 positions matching TRBD1. The CDR3 is 15 residues long. Per the germline V gene, CDR1 is MNHEY and CDR2 is SMNVEV (reference sequence). After removal of 0 bases from V and 5 bases from J, the junction contained 6 bases not matched to a gene. The CDR3 is CASSLSGDRFNEQYF. As DNA, the CDR3 is TGTGCCAGCAGTTTATCAGGGGACAGGTTTAACGAGCAGTACTTC.

This clone was detected only once. CDR3 in amino acids: CASSQAGTSVETQYF. For the CDR3, the DNA is TGTGCCAGCAGCCAGGCCGGGACTAGCGTTGAGACCCAGTACTTC. The V gene is TRBV3-1 (or the pseudogene TRBV3-2), the J gene TRBJ2-5; 10 bases are shared with TRBD2. The CDR3 loop spans 15 amino acids. The germline V gene has CDR1 LGHDT and CDR2 YNNKEL (reference sequence). V trimming: 3 bases; J trimming: 5 bases; junction bases outside the gene matches: 6.

The chain couples TRBV28 to TRBJ1-5; 10 positions match TRBD1. CDR1 is MDHEN, CDR2 SYDVKM, per germline. J gave up 4 bases and V 4 bases, and 10 bases lay outside the gene matches. The CDR3 has 17 amino acids. CDR3 coding DNA: TGTGCCAGCAGTTCCCCTGGTGACAGGGGGCGGAATCAGCCCCAGCATTTT. Amino acids: CASSSPGDRGRNQPQHF. The full variable domain, in which reference TRBV28 and TRBJ1-5 provide the parts outside the CDR3, is DVKVTQSSRYLVKRTGEKVFLECVQDMDHENMFWYRQDPGLGLRLIYFSYDVKMKEKGDIPEGYSVSREKKERFSLILESASTNQTSMYLCASSSPGDRGRNQPQHFGDGTRLSIL.

The rearrangement uses TRBV19 and TRBJ2-7, with 8 bases lining up with TRBD1. V lost 7 bases and J lost 1; bases outside the gene matches: 6. Germline V gene lookup returns CDR1 LNHDA and CDR2 SQIVND (reference sequence). The length of the CDR3 is 14 residues. CDR3 DNA: TGTGCCAGTATTGGGACAGGCCTATCCTACGAGCAGTACTTC. Translated, it gives CASIGTGLSYEQYF.

The chain joins TRBV7-9 to TRBJ1-2; 8 nucleotides agree with TRBD1. Germline trimming cut 1 base from V and 2 bases from J; bases unmatched to any gene: 3. Looked up from germline, CDR1 is SEHNR and CDR2 is FQNEAQ (reference sequence). CDR3 size: 15 residues. The CDR3 bases are TGTGCCAGCAGCTTAGGGCAGGGGGCGAACTATGGCTACACCTTC. This sequence encodes CASSLGQGANYGYTF.

The chain carries TRBV11-2 and TRBJ1-1, with 8 bases identical to TRBD1. With V trimmed by 5 bases and J by 5 bases, 7 bases remained unmatched. Germline CDR1 and CDR2: SGHAT and FQNNGV. The length of the CDR3 is 14 residues. This CDR3 is CASSPRQGKTEAFF. The CDR3 DNA is TGTGCCAGCAGCCCCAGACAGGGGAAAACTGAAGCTTTCTTT.

The chain joins TRBV30 to TRBJ2-3; D assignment may be TRBD1 or TRBD2 (5 bases each). This CDR3 spans 13 amino acids. Germline V CDR1 and CDR2: GTSNPN, SVGIG (reference sequence). V shed 0 bases and J shed 9 bases, with 13 bases lying between them. The CDR3 loop reads CAWSVMGVVTQYF. In DNA form, the CDR3 reads TGTGCCTGGAGTGTAATGGGGGTGGTAACGCAGTATTTT.

This chain connects TRBV4-3 to TRBJ2-7; TRBD1 matches 8 bases. The junction had 2 bases not matched to a gene; V was cut back by 4 bases and J by 3 bases. The CDR3 consists of 13 residues. The V gene's germline CDR1 is LGHNA and CDR2 YSLEER. The CDR3 here is CASSRGQGYEQYF. CDR3 sequence (DNA): TGCGCCAGCAGCCGAGGACAGGGCTACGAGCAGTACTTC.

The chain employs TRBV6-1 and TRBJ1-2, with D unclear. The V end was cut by 3 bases, the J end by 0 bases, with 11 bases between. CDR3 length: 15 residues. The germline CDR1 and CDR2 sequences are MNHNS and SASEGT. This chain's CDR3 is CASSDRALANYGYTF. As DNA, the CDR3 is TGTGCCAGCAGTGACCGGGCCCTAGCTAACTATGGCTACACCTTC.